This record concerns one T cell receptor beta chain sequence. Its matching antigen is unknown. As input for TCR beta libraries, about 2 micrograms of genomic DNA came from cryopreserved PBMCs. This sample is drawn from a study of cytotoxic CD8 clonotypes in ibrutinib-treated CLL. Study summary: Complete response was seen in 2 patients and partial in approximately 25; approximately 12 progressed and 14 stayed remitted after a median around 64 months.

General observations from the study: Treatment left the uncommon public clonotypes either contracted or stable in frequency.

Assay: immunoSEQ multiplex PCR; the TCRdb copy retains only in-frame clones and omits some. The sample carries about 200,000 clones, around 75% recorded once. Sequencing was performed on PBMCs, taken after 12 months of ibrutinib treatment. This receptor was identified in a human donor with chronic lymphocytic leukemia.

The CDR3 coding sequence is TGTGCCAGCAGCAGTGGAAGGGCTAACTATGGCTACACCTTC. This translates into CASSSGRANYGYTF. The V and J genes are TRBV11-2 and TRBJ1-2, with no clear D. Trimming left V 5 bases short and J 0 bases short, with 10 bases between. Germline V lookup: CDR1 SGHAT, CDR2 FQNNGV. This CDR3 spans 14 amino acids.